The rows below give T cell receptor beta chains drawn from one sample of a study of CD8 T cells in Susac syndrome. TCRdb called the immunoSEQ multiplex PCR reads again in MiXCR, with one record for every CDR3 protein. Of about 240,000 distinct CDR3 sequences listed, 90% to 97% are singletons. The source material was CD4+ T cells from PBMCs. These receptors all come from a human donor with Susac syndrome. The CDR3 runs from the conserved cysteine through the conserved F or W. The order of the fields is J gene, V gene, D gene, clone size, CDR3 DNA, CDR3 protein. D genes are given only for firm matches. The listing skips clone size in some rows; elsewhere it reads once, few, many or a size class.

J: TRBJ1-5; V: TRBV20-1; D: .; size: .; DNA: TGCAGTGCTAGAGTGAACCAGGACAATCAGCCCCAGCATTTT; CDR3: CSARVNQDNQPQHF
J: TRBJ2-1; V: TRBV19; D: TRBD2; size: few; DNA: TGTGCCACAGGACTAGCGGGAGGCAATGAGCAGTTCTTC; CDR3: CATGLAGGNEQFF
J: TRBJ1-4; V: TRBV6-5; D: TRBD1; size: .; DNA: TGTGCCAGCGGAAAGGGACAGCACCTTGAAAAACTGTTTTTT; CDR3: CASGKGQHLEKLFF
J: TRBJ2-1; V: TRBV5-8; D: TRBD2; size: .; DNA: TGTGCCAGCAGTCCTCTCGGGACTAGCGGGTCCTACCCCTCCTACAATGAGCAGTTCTTC; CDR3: CASSPLGTSGSYPSYNEQFF
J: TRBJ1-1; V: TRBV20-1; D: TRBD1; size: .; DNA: TGCAGTGCTAGGGGAGGGACAGGGGCCGCCCGAGAAGCTTTCTTT; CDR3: CSARGGTGAAREAFF
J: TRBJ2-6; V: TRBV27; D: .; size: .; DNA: TGTGCCAGCAGTATTATTCCTTCTCAGGCCAACGTCCTGACTTTC; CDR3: CASSIIPSQANVLTF
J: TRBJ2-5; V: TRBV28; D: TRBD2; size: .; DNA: TGTGCCAGCAGCCGTGCTAATTGGCGGGAGGACCAAGAGACCCAGTACTTC; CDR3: CASSRANWREDQETQYF
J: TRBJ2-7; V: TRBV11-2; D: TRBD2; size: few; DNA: TGTGCCAGCAGCTCCGGACTAGACTCCTACGAGCAGTACTTC; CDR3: CASSSGLDSYEQYF
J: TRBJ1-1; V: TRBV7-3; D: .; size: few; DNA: TGTGCCAGCAGCTTACAGGGTGGAGGGACTGAAGCTTTCTTT; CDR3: CASSLQGGGTEAFF
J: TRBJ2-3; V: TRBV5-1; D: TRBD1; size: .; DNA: TGCGCCAGCAGCTTACAGGGGATCCTCACAGATACGCAGTATTTT; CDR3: CASSLQGILTDTQYF
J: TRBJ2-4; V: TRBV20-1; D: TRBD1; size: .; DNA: TGCAGTGCTAGAACACAGGGGGGTGAAAACATTCAGTACTTC; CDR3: CSARTQGGENIQYF
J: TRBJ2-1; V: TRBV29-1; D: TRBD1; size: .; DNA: TGCAGCGTTGAACTGGGGACAGGGGTGAGGAATGAGCAGTTCTTC; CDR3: CSVELGTGVRNEQFF
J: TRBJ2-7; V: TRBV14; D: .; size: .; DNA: TGTGCCAGCAGCCAAGATTCTTGGGGAAAGCAGTACTTC; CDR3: CASSQDSWGKQYF
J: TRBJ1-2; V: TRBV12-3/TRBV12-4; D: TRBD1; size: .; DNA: TGTGCCAGCAGCCGACAGGGGGTCGACTATGGCTACACCTTC; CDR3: CASSRQGVDYGYTF
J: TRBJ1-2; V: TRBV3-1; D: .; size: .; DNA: TGTGCCAGCAGCCGACACGGGGGGGAAGACTATGGCTACACCTTC; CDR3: CASSRHGGEDYGYTF
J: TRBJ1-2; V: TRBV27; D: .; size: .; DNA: TGTGCCAGCAGTTTAACGGCGTCAAGGGAACATACAAACTATGGCTACACCTTC; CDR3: CASSLTASREHTNYGYTF
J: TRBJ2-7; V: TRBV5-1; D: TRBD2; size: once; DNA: TGCGCCAGCAGCACCCTTAGCGGGAGCTCCTACGAGCAGTACTTC; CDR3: CASSTLSGSSYEQYF
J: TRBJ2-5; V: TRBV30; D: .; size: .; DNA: TGTGCCTGGAGTGCGGAGGGAGAGACCCAGTACTTC; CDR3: CAWSAEGETQYF